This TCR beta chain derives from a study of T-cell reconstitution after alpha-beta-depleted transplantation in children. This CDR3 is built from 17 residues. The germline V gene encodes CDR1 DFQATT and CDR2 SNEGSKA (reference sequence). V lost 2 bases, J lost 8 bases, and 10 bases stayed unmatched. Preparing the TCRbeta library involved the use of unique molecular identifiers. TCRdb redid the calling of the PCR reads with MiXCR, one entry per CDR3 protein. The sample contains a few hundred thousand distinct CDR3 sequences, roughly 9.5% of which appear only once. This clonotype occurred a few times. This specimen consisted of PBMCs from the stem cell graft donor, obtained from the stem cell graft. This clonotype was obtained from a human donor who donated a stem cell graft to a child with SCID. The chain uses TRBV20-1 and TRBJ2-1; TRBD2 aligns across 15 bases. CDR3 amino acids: CSARTIGLAGGRDEQFF. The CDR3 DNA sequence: TGCAGTGCTAGAACGATCGGACTAGCGGGGGGGCGTGATGAGCAGTTCTTC.